The TCR beta chain described here comes from a study of OX40 agonist ivuxolimab in advanced cancers. Background on the whole study: Ivuxolimab was an agonistic, fully human IgG2 monoclonal antibody directed against OX40 (CD134), a costimulatory receptor. Partial responses occurred in three dose-escalation patients: two with cutaneous melanoma and one with hepatocellular carcinoma. Patients were allowed to have had prior anti-PD-1, anti-PD-L1 or anti-CTLA-4 therapy, and less than 45% of the dose-escalation patients had previously received checkpoint inhibitors. Peripheral TCRbeta sequencing aimed to test whether ivuxolimab altered TCR sequence diversity and caused clonal T-cell expansion. In the dose-escalation cohort, approximately 82% of patients were male, and the mean age was approximately 60 years, with a range of roughly 23 to 85. Intravenous ivuxolimab was administered to patients every 2 weeks at six dose levels: 0.01, 0.1, 0.3, 1.5, 3 and 10 mg/kg. The paper describes the monotherapy dose-escalation part (N = 52 patients) of the phase I trial of ivuxolimab. Of the roughly 51 patients in dose escalation, about 20 had hepatocellular carcinoma, approximately 15 had melanoma, 9 had renal cell carcinoma and 9 had head and neck cancer. The investigation overall reported the following: After ivuxolimab, more expanded clones were found on average in CD8+ T cells than in CD4+ T cells. Clonal expansion of both CD4+ and CD8+ blood T cells was observed from baseline to week 6 at doses 0.1 to 3.0 mg/kg. The antigen specificity of the clonally expanded peripheral T cells was not determined. In the 0.1-3.0 mg/kg groups, partial responders had among the lowest normalized peripheral clonal expansion, particularly in CD8+ T cells. Low levels of normalized T-cell clonal expansion were also seen in some nonresponding patients.

For sequencing of the TCRbeta CDR3 region, genomic DNA was extracted from the sorted cells. The immunoSEQ Assay was used for sequencing of TCRbeta CDR3 regions. This is the immuneACCESS table as TCRdb keeps it, with only in-frame sequences that have V and J called. A part of the clones is gone; compared with another copy, unresolved V genes explain less than half, and the rest is unexplained. This sample comprises 70,000 to 95,000 clones, about four fifths of them detected only once. The ten top clones hold approximately 0.8% of the sample. There are 15 amino acids in the CDR3, from cysteine to phenylalanine inclusive. Only the CDR3 DNA is retained, 45 bases long and in frame from the first base. Per the germline V gene, SNHLY is the CDR1 and FYNNEI is the CDR2. V and J are truncated by 1 base and 5 bases respectively, leaving an intervening sequence of 14 bases. Patients with a history of autoimmune disease or receiving systemic immunosuppression were excluded from the trial. Peripheral blood for TCR sequencing was collected from all dose cohorts at baseline, on cycle 4 day 1, and on cycle 7 day 1. Samples came from an open-label, multicenter, first-in-human phase I dose-escalation trial of ivuxolimab. Adults with locally advanced or metastatic melanoma, renal cell carcinoma, hepatocellular carcinoma or head and neck squamous cell carcinoma were enrolled in the trial. Before TCR sequencing, CD4+ T cells and CD8+ T cells were sorted from peripheral blood as separate populations.

This clone appeared a few times. It has no known antigen specificity. No much larger clonotype is one base removed from it; base qualities were not supplied. Specimen: CD4+ or CD8+ T cells sorted from blood, collected in a trial of the OX40 agonist ivuxolimab. The V and J segments used are TRBV2 and TRBJ1-2; matching of 5 bases hints at TRBD1 as the D gene. The receptor's source is an adult with an advanced solid tumor such as melanoma, head and neck, liver or kidney cancer. The sequenced DNA is TGTGCCAGCAGTGAAGATCGCCCCAGGGAGTATGGCTACACCTTC. Its product reads: CASSEDRPREYGYTF.